This T cell receptor beta chain was sequenced in a study of T cell responses to AZD1222 COVID-19 vaccine. Data came from immunoSEQ multiplex PCR; TCRdb stores just in-frame clones and leaves some out. Of 100,000 to 150,000 clones in the sample, approximately 90% are singletons; the top ten hold more than 9.5%. Germline V gene sequence: CDR1 MNHEY, CDR2 SMNVEV (reference sequence). Deletions cut 6 bases from V and 11 bases from J, with 17 bases between. The CDR3 is 13 residues long. Specimen: peripheral blood, collected on day 0 of MenACWY control vaccination. The receptor's source is an adult in good health. The chain has TRBV27 and TRBJ2-1; tentative D call: TRBD1 (6 bases). The CDR3 spells CASRDRNIDQQFF. Written as DNA, the CDR3 is TGTGCCAGCAGGGACAGAAATATTGATCAGCAGTTCTTC.